This T cell receptor (beta chain) originates from a study of monozygotic twins with inflammatory bowel disease. TCRdb reanalyzed the 5' RACE reads, giving one entry per CDR3 protein sequence and no DNA. Its clone listing holds 200,000 to 250,000 distinct CDR3 sequences. There are 11 residues in the CDR3. Germline V CDR1 and CDR2: SQVTM, ANQGSEA. The sequenced material came from blood. The TCR was taken from a human donor with ulcerative colitis or Crohn's disease, or a healthy co-twin of an affected twin (not recorded which). The chain uses TRBV29-1 and TRBJ1-2; TCRdb returns TRBD1, unconfirmable since there is no DNA. The CDR3 sequence: CSVEGDYGYIF.